The sequence of this TCR beta chain was determined in a study of blood T cell repertoires in COVID-19. Study context: Samples of COVID-19 (acute and convalescent) were obtained from the United States, Italy and Spain. Sample material is recorded as cDNA or gDNA derived from T cells, B-cell-depleted T cells, or PBMCs.

Authors' analysis steps: How many nucleated cells were present was estimated from reference gene primer amplification. TCRdb's copy holds only in-frame clones and misses some; the assay was immunoSEQ multiplex PCR. V, J and clone size are taken as reported in that table, and D and trimming were inferred from the DNA itself. The sample holds some 150,000 clones, almost 85% seen once. What was sequenced was peripheral blood. This clonotype was obtained from a man aged 35 to 55 who had recovered from COVID-19.

Written as DNA, the CDR3 is TGTGCCAGTAGGGACAGGAGGAACACTGAAGCTTTCTTT. It specifies CASRDRRNTEAFF. The genes are TRBV19 and TRBJ1-1; 7 bases match TRBD1. Germline loops: CDR1 LNHDA, CDR2 SQIVND (reference sequence). The CDR3 spans 13 residues. The V segment lost 6 bases and the J segment 1 base; nucleotides outside the gene matches: 2.